This T cell receptor beta chain emerged from a study of blood T cell repertoires in COVID-19 (dated by TCRdb to 2020 to 2021). Notes on the research overall: Samples from collaborators originated in the United States, Italy and Spain and spanned both the acute and convalescent phases of COVID-19. The material from the prospective study consisted of cDNA or gDNA derived from T cells, B-cell-depleted T cells, or PBMCs. Where available, HLA class I and class II types were obtained from metadata supplied by the sample provider rather than from assay-based typing. Deeply sampled blood TCRbeta repertoires from subjects exposed to, actively infected with, or recovered from COVID-19 were included in the dataset. Sample metadata almost always included a de-identified subject ID, COVID-19 status, age in years and sex. The samples were drawn from the first 160 participants of the ongoing ImmuneRACE study and from 1,200 or so subjects provided by 6 global collaborators. A freely available public database, intended as a resource for researchers studying the immune response to SARS-CoV-2, is where the repertoires were released. What the study reported, not specific to this receptor: How much clinical and demographic metadata was included differed by source and by participant, and the metadata was provided uncurated.

TCRbeta CDR3 regions were amplified from genomic DNA by means of the immunoSEQ Assay, a bias-controlled multiplex PCR. For the original study's pipeline: Nucleated cell counts per sample were estimated from amplification of reference gene primers within the assay. To quantify the absolute abundance of each unique TCRbeta CDR3 rearrangement, sequence reads were collapsed and filtered. For each sample, productive Simpson clonality was calculated as the square root of Simpson's diversity index across productive rearrangements. As stored in TCRdb, this immuneACCESS dataset retains in-frame rearrangements with V and J assigned. A fraction of the clones does not appear; measured against another copy, unresolved V genes explain less than half of the discrepancy, and the remainder lacks a known reason. That table is the source of V, J and clone size, and D and trimming were worked out from the DNA. The sample profile shows around 280,000 clones; 88% of them were found once. In total, the top ten clones hold over 9% of the sample.

For this chain, trimming is 3 bases at the V end and 0 bases at the J end, and the number of junction bases without a gene match is 3. In the germline V gene (reference sequence), CDR1 corresponds to SGHNT and CDR2 to YYREEE. The CDR3 runs 17 amino acids, cysteine and phenylalanine included. Only the CDR3 part of the read is kept: 51 bases, read in frame from the first base. Remarks on this clone: It lacks a known antigen. Base-call qualities are not available, and no considerably larger clone is one nucleotide away.

One collaborating source in Seattle enrolled patients while the patients were actively infected and followed the patients over time throughout the course of disease. Collaborating institutions collected whole blood in K2EDTA tubes following their own protocols. Collaborator samples were shipped for TCRbeta analysis as frozen whole blood, isolated PBMCs, or DNA extracted from either sample type. The sequence is built from TRBV5-4 and TRBJ2-2; TRBD2 agrees with 12 junctional bases. The material sequenced was peripheral blood. This TCR derives from a young woman with COVID-19, enrolled during active disease. The DNA is TGTGCCAGCAGCTCTGGACTAGCGGGGACGAACACCGGGGAGCTGTTTTTT. It is translated as CASSSGLAGTNTGELFF.